Each of the 26 T cell receptor beta chains below was sequenced from the same sample in a study of blood T cell repertoires in COVID-19. The repertoire was sequenced with immunoSEQ multiplex PCR; TCRdb's copy has only in-frame clones and lacks some. The table records 200,000 to 250,000 clones, more than 80% of them present only once. Sequenced sample: peripheral blood. Receptors originate from a young man with COVID-19, enrolled during active disease.

The chain's CDR3 is CASSPHNSPLHF. Here the CDR3 DNA reads TGTGCCAGCAGTCCTCATAATTCACCCCTCCACTTT. The chain carries TRBV12-3 or TRBV12-4 and TRBJ1-6, with unresolved D. Deletions cut 5 bases from V and 5 bases from J, with 4 bases between. This CDR3 spans 12 amino acids.

V is TRBV28 and J is TRBJ2-3; 9 nucleotides match TRBD2. The CDR3 loop spans 16 amino acids. V lost 5 bases, J lost 0 bases, and 6 bases stayed unmatched. The germline V gene encodes CDR1 MDHEN and CDR2 SYDVKM. The CDR3 region has the DNA TGTGCCAGCAGTCGGACTACTAGCGGGAGCACAGATACGCAGTATTTT. Protein sequence: CASSRTTSGSTDTQYF. The full variable domain, with the rest looked up from reference TRBV28 and TRBJ2-3, is DVKVTQSSRYLVKRTGEKVFLECVQDMDHENMFWYRQDPGLGLRLIYFSYDVKMKEKGDIPEGYSVSREKKERFSLILESASTNQTSMYLCASSRTTSGSTDTQYFGPGTRLTVL.

This sequence joins TRBV12-3 or TRBV12-4 and TRBJ1-2, with 9 nucleotides matching TRBD1. After removal of 5 bases from V and 6 bases from J, the junction contained 1 base not matched to a gene. The CDR3 spans 12 residues. The CDR3, as DNA: TGTGCCAGCAGTCGGACAGGGGATGGCTACACCTTC. Translated, it gives CASSRTGDGYTF.

This chain joins TRBV27 and TRBJ1-2; 7 bases are a match to TRBD1. Germline CDR1 is MNHEY and CDR2 is SMNVEV (reference sequence). Trimming took 3 bases from V and 5 from J; bases not matched to a gene: 9. This CDR3 region has 15 residues. The CDR3 sequence is CASSFGSGQAYGYTF. The DNA of the CDR3 is TGTGCCAGCAGTTTTGGGAGCGGACAGGCTTATGGCTACACCTTC.

The chain recombines TRBV20-1 with TRBJ2-3; unclear D gene. CDR1 is DFQATT and CDR2 is SNEGSKA in the germline V gene (reference sequence). The CDR3 loop spans 11 amino acids. The V end lost 6 bases, the J end lost 6 bases, and 10 bases lay between the germline ends. The DNA for the CDR3 is TGCAGTGCCTACTCCCCGGATACGCAGTATTTT. Its translation: CSAYSPDTQYF.

The chain combines TRBV18 with TRBJ1-1, with 10 bases that match TRBD1. V shed 1 base, J shed 6 bases, and the junction held 8 bases outside the gene matches. The CDR3 is 16 residues long. Germline V gene lookup returns CDR1 KGHSH and CDR2 LQKENI. The DNA of the CDR3 is TGTGCCAGCTCACCACAGGGACAGGGGATGAGGGCTGAAGCTTTCTTT. Protein sequence: CASSPQGQGMRAEAFF.

The V gene is TRBV7-6, the J gene TRBJ2-3, with TRBD2 matching 11 bases. V dropped 5 bases and J dropped 5; count of bases not matched to a gene: 9. Germline CDR1 is SGHVS and CDR2 is FNYEAQ. This CDR3 has 16 residues. The CDR3: CASSLGVAGGQDTQYF. CDR3 DNA: TGTGCCAGCAGCCTCGGGGTAGCGGGGGGGCAAGATACGCAGTATTTT.

The chain carries TRBV4-2 and TRBJ2-6, with D maybe TRBD2 (5 bases). CDR1 and CDR2 (germline): LGHNA, YNFKEQ. CDR3 length equals 18 residues. V was clipped by 4 bases and J by 2 bases, with 18 bases between them. The CDR3 DNA is TGTGCCAGCAGCCTAACGCTCACGAGGGTAGCTGGGGCCAACGTCCTGACTTTC. Amino acid sequence: CASSLTLTRVAGANVLTF.

This clone was recorded a few times. Different DNA sequences within this sample yield the same CDR3. The chain uses TRBV9 and TRBJ2-3; 11 bases fit TRBD2. V gave up 1 base and J gave up 5 bases; unmatched junction bases: 3. The CDR3 sequence is 15 residues long. The germline gives CDR1 SGDLS, CDR2 YYNGEE. CDR3 in DNA: TGTGCCAGCAGCGTATTAGGGACTAGCGGAGATACGCAGTATTTT. Translating gives CASSVLGTSGDTQYF. The entire variable domain, with the rest obtained from reference TRBV9 and TRBJ2-3, is as follows: DSGVTQTPKHLITATGQRVTLRCSPRSGDLSVYWYQQSLDQGLQFLIQYYNGEERAKGNILERFSAQQFPDLHSELNLSSLELGDSALYFCASSVLGTSGDTQYFGPGTRLTVL.

This clone came up once. The chain employs TRBV27 and TRBJ2-1; a weak D match, TRBD2 (6 bases). Trimming took off 5 bases at V and 7 bases at J, with 15 bases between the two ends. From germline, CDR1 is MNHEY and CDR2 SMNVEV (reference sequence). The CDR3 spans 14 residues. The CDR3 region is CASSPLGLRNEQFF. The CDR3 DNA is TGTGCCAGCAGTCCTCTGGGACTTCGGAATGAGCAGTTCTTC.

The gene calls are TRBV5-6 and TRBJ2-7; D is perhaps TRBD1 (6 bases). CDR1 is SGHDT and CDR2 is YYEEEE in the germline V gene. Trimming stripped 4 bases from V and 0 bases from J, with 17 bases between. The CDR3 runs 16 residues. This CDR3 is CASSQPGQLLSYEQYF. CDR3 bases: TGTGCCAGCAGCCAACCCGGACAGCTGCTCTCCTACGAGCAGTACTTC.

This sequence joins TRBV19 and TRBJ2-1, with TRBD2 matching 15 bases. The CDR3 contains 16 residues. After removal of 0 bases from V and 8 bases from J, the junction contained 2 bases not matched to a gene. Germline-derived CDR1 and CDR2 are LNHDA and SQIVND (reference sequence). The CDR3 protein is CASSIDRTSGGDEQFF. CDR3 sequence (DNA): TGTGCCAGTAGTATAGATCGGACTAGCGGGGGGGATGAGCAGTTCTTC.

This clone was seen at least ten times. The rearrangement uses TRBV5-6 and TRBJ1-2, with D possibly matching TRBD1 (5 bases). The CDR3 contains 14 residues. With 0 bases removed from V and 5 bases from J, the gap between germline ends came to 11 bases. Germline CDR1 SGHDT, CDR2 YYEEEE. The CDR3 coding sequence is TGTGCCAGCAGCTTGGACGCAGGGAAGTATGGCTACACCTTC. The encoded protein is CASSLDAGKYGYTF.

This clone has only a few counts. The chain employs TRBV29-1 and TRBJ1-6; the D is unclear. The CDR3 consists of 13 residues. V lost 6 bases and J lost 3, with 9 bases in between. Germline V gene sequence: CDR1 SQVTM, CDR2 ANQGSEA. The CDR3 DNA sequence: TGCAGCGTATCCCCGGGCTATAATTCACCCCTCCACTTT. It yields the protein CSVSPGYNSPLHF.

This chain connects TRBV15 to TRBJ2-2; 9 bases are shared with TRBD2. J gave up 4 bases and V 0 bases, and 12 bases lay outside the gene matches. The length of the CDR3 is 19 residues. CDR1 is LNHNV and CDR2 is YYDKDF in the germline V gene (reference sequence). The CDR3 is CATSRDGQSSGRRTGELFF. The CDR3 nucleotides are TGTGCCACCAGCAGAGACGGTCAGAGTAGCGGGAGACGCACCGGGGAGCTGTTTTTT. Based on the CDR3 plus reference TRBV15 and TRBJ2-2, the full variable domain is DAMVIQNPRYQVTQFGKPVTLSCSQTLNHNVMYWYQQKSSQAPKLLFHYYDKDFNNEADTPDNFQSRRPNTSFCFLDIRSPGLGDTAMYLCATSRDGQSSGRRTGELFFGEGSRLTVL.

The chain combines TRBV19 with TRBJ1-2, with unresolved D. Trimming shortened V by 6 bases and J by 0 bases, and 17 bases separated the two germline ends. In germline, CDR1 is LNHDA, CDR2 SQIVND (reference sequence). CDR3 length: 16 amino acids. CDR3 sequence: CASSGRRTSPNYGYTF. In DNA, the CDR3 is TGTGCCAGTAGCGGGAGGCGGACCTCGCCTAACTATGGCTACACCTTC. Complete variable domain (other parts from reference TRBV19 and TRBJ1-2): DGGITQSPKYLFRKEGQNVTLSCEQNLNHDAMYWYRQDPGQGLRLIYYSQIVNDFQKGDIAEGYSVSREKKESFPLTVTSAQKNPTAFYLCASSGRRTSPNYGYTFGSGTRLTVV.

The rearrangement joins TRBV12-5 to TRBJ1-5, with D perhaps matching TRBD1 (5 bases). Germline lookup yields CDR1 LGHNT and CDR2 FRNRAP. The CDR3 has 13 amino acids. The V gene lost 6 bases and the J gene lost 7 bases, with 13 bases spanning the gap. CDR3 in amino acids: CASGFDSDQPQHF. CDR3 sequence (DNA): TGTGCTAGTGGCTTCGACAGCGACCAGCCCCAGCATTTT.

CDR3 residues: CASSEAGDTEAFF. CDR3 in DNA: TGTGCCAGCAGTGAAGCAGGGGACACTGAAGCTTTCTTT. The chain links TRBV6-1 to TRBJ1-1; tentative D call: TRBD1 (5 bases). V lost 0 bases and J 3 bases, leaving 5 bases between the germline ends. The CDR3 length is 13 residues. CDR1 MNHNS and CDR2 SASEGT come from the germline V gene.

The rearrangement joins TRBV3-1 (or the pseudogene TRBV3-2) to TRBJ2-1, with a weak D call TRBD2 (5 bases). V lost 0 bases and J lost 0, with 9 bases in between. The CDR3 spans 16 residues. Germline assignment: CDR1 LGHDT and CDR2 YNNKEL (reference sequence). The CDR3 region is CASSQEGGSSYNEQFF. The CDR3 nucleotides read TGTGCCAGCAGCCAAGAAGGCGGGTCCTCCTACAATGAGCAGTTCTTC.

The genes are TRBV5-6 and TRBJ1-3; 7 positions agree with TRBD1. The CDR3 is 15 amino acids. With 3 bases clipped from V and 6 bases from J, the junction kept 9 bases outside the gene matches. CDR1 is SGHDT, CDR2 YYEEEE, per germline. The CDR3 sequence is CASSSTGKEENTIYF. CDR3 nucleotide sequence: TGTGCCAGCAGCTCGACAGGGAAAGAGGAAAACACCATATATTTT.

The chain recombines TRBV6-5 with TRBJ1-6; TRBD1 agrees at 10 bases. Trimming cost V 8 bases and J 1 base; bases outside gene matches: 2. Germline V gene lookup returns CDR1 MNHEY and CDR2 SVGAGI. This CDR3 is built from 15 residues. CDR3 sequence reads: CASRDRGSYNSPLHF. CDR3 nucleotides: TGTGCCAGCCGGGACAGGGGATCCTATAATTCACCCCTCCACTTT.

The genes are TRBV12-3 or TRBV12-4 and TRBJ1-1, with TRBD1 identical over 9 bases. The CDR3 has 13 amino acids. Trimming took 3 bases from V and 10 from J; bases not matched to a gene: 6. The CDR3 coding sequence is TGTGCCAGCAGTTTGGGGGACAGGGTTGCAGCTTTCTTT. Its translation is CASSLGDRVAAFF.

V and J are TRBV19 and TRBJ1-5; D perhaps matches TRBD1 (6 bases). Germline-derived CDR1 and CDR2 are LNHDA and SQIVND (reference sequence). The CDR3 totals 15 residues. V lost 6 bases and J lost 7, with 19 bases in between. The CDR3 loop is CASSPGHSTGQPQHF. In DNA, the CDR3 is TGTGCCAGTAGCCCGGGACATTCGACCGGCCAGCCCCAGCATTTT.

The gene calls are TRBV5-6 and TRBJ2-2; D might be TRBD1 (6 bases). The germline V gene has CDR1 SGHDT and CDR2 YYEEEE. V gave up 2 bases and J gave up 2 bases, with 13 bases separating them. This CDR3 is built from 16 residues. For the CDR3, the DNA is TGTGCCAGCAGCTTCCCTGACAGGAGAAACACCGGGGAGCTGTTTTTT. Amino acids: CASSFPDRRNTGELFF.

This rearrangement joins TRBV19 to TRBJ1-5; TRBD1 is a possible D gene (5 bases). The CDR3 consists of 15 residues. With 7 bases removed from V and 2 bases from J, the gap between germline ends came to 15 bases. Germline V CDR1 and CDR2: LNHDA, SQIVND (reference sequence). The CDR3 region is CASTGATRGNQPQHF. CDR3 nucleotides: TGTGCCAGTACTGGGGCGACCAGGGGCAATCAGCCCCAGCATTTT.

A single count supports this clone. The chain has TRBV4-1 and TRBJ2-3, with D hard to call. This CDR3 has 14 residues. CDR1 and CDR2 (germline): MGHRA, YSYEKL. V was clipped by 3 bases and J by 3 bases, with 10 bases between them. The DNA of the CDR3 is TGCGCCAGCAGCCACTCAGGAATGACAGATACGCAGTATTTT. It specifies CASSHSGMTDTQYF.